This is a list of T cell receptor beta chains from one sample in a study of T cells after posttransplantation cyclophosphamide. Some clones are missing from TCRdb's copy, which holds only in-frame ones; the method was immunoSEQ multiplex PCR. The table shows around 10,000 clones, with about 82% occurring only once. The sequenced sample was PBMCs, obtained more than 1,700 days after allogeneic stem cell transplant with posttransplant cyclophosphamide. The receptors were gathered from a female patient aged 50-65 years who received an allogeneic stem cell transplant from a related donor, was CMV-positive, and had no GVHD. Some T cells here may be from the graft donor. Both conserved end residues are part of each CDR3. D genes are given only for firm matches. Clone size is shown for a subset of rows, as once, few, many or a class of expanded clone.

clone size: .; D gene: TRBD1; CDR3 length: 20; V gene: TRBV10-1; J gene: TRBJ2-2; CDR3 protein: CASSVGQGDYLTSDTGELFF; CDR3 DNA: TGCGCCAGCAGTGTCGGACAGGGGGATTACTTAACCAGCGACACCGGGGAGCTGTTTTTT
clone size: .; D gene: TRBD2; CDR3 length: 15; V gene: TRBV5-1; J gene: TRBJ2-3; CDR3 protein: CASSGTSGSTDTQYF; CDR3 DNA: TGCGCCAGCAGCGGGACTAGCGGCAGCACAGATACGCAGTATTTT
clone size: .; D gene: .; CDR3 length: 13; V gene: TRBV7-9; J gene: TRBJ1-4; CDR3 protein: CASSPPGNEKLFF; CDR3 DNA: TGTGCCAGCAGCCCCCCCGGGAATGAAAAACTGTTTTTT
clone size: .; D gene: .; CDR3 length: 14; V gene: TRBV13; J gene: TRBJ2-5; CDR3 protein: CASSLGGSSETQYF; CDR3 DNA: TGTGCCAGCAGCTTAGGCGGGAGTAGTGAGACCCAGTACTTC
clone size: .; D gene: .; CDR3 length: 14; V gene: TRBV2; J gene: TRBJ2-1; CDR3 protein: CASLEQGFYNEQFF; CDR3 DNA: TGTGCCAGCTTGGAGCAGGGGTTCTACAATGAGCAGTTCTTC
clone size: .; D gene: .; CDR3 length: 13; V gene: TRBV6-4; J gene: TRBJ2-2; CDR3 protein: CATLSRATGELFF; CDR3 DNA: TGTGCCACCCTGTCGAGGGCCACCGGGGAGCTGTTTTTT
clone size: .; D gene: .; CDR3 length: 19; V gene: TRBV21-1; J gene: TRBJ2-1; CDR3 protein: CASSKWGRVIRQGTNEQFF; CDR3 DNA: TGTGCCAGCAGCAAATGGGGTCGAGTCATAAGACAGGGAACCAATGAGCAGTTCTTC
clone size: .; D gene: TRBD1; CDR3 length: 13; V gene: TRBV27; J gene: TRBJ1-3; CDR3 protein: CASRGQGKRAIYF; CDR3 DNA: TGTGCCAGCAGGGGACAGGGAAAAAGAGCCATATATTTT
clone size: .; D gene: TRBD2; CDR3 length: 15; V gene: TRBV4-1; J gene: TRBJ2-2; CDR3 protein: CASSQKMPSGGELFF; CDR3 DNA: TGCGCCAGCAGCCAGAAGATGCCTAGCGGGGGGGAGCTGTTTTTT
clone size: .; D gene: .; CDR3 length: 14; V gene: TRBV28; J gene: TRBJ2-7; CDR3 protein: CASGAWTRPYEQYF; CDR3 DNA: TGTGCCAGCGGGGCCTGGACGCGACCCTACGAGCAGTACTTC
clone size: .; D gene: .; CDR3 length: 12; V gene: TRBV11-2; J gene: TRBJ2-1; CDR3 protein: CASSLVGNEQFF; CDR3 DNA: TGTGCCAGCAGCTTAGTCGGCAATGAGCAGTTCTTC
clone size: .; D gene: TRBD1; CDR3 length: 14; V gene: TRBV27; J gene: TRBJ2-5; CDR3 protein: CASSSDRFRETQYF; CDR3 DNA: TGTGCCAGCAGTTCGGACAGGTTCCGAGAGACCCAGTACTTC
clone size: .; D gene: .; CDR3 length: 12; V gene: TRBV19; J gene: TRBJ2-1; CDR3 protein: CASSARLNEQFF; CDR3 DNA: TGTGCCAGTAGTGCTAGGCTCAATGAGCAGTTCTTC
clone size: .; D gene: TRBD2; CDR3 length: 15; V gene: TRBV6-5; J gene: TRBJ2-7; CDR3 protein: CASSLGLAGSYEQYF; CDR3 DNA: TGTGCCAGCAGTTTGGGACTAGCGGGCTCCTACGAGCAGTACTTC
clone size: once; D gene: .; CDR3 length: 15; V gene: TRBV27; J gene: TRBJ2-2; CDR3 protein: CASSFLPSSGGELFF; CDR3 DNA: TGTGCCAGCAGTTTTCTCCCGTCTTCGGGAGGGGAGCTGTTTTTT
clone size: .; D gene: .; CDR3 length: 17; V gene: TRBV5-1; J gene: TRBJ2-5; CDR3 protein: CASSPPQGFGFVETQYF; CDR3 DNA: TGCGCCAGCAGCCCCCCCCAGGGATTTGGTTTCGTGGAGACCCAGTACTTC
clone size: medium-sized; D gene: TRBD1; CDR3 length: 17; V gene: TRBV27; J gene: TRBJ1-2; CDR3 protein: CASSLDWTGGSNYGYTF; CDR3 DNA: TGTGCCAGCAGTTTAGACTGGACAGGGGGATCGAACTATGGCTACACCTTC
clone size: .; D gene: .; CDR3 length: 15; V gene: TRBV6-4; J gene: TRBJ1-1; CDR3 protein: CASSPEGVGNTEAFF; CDR3 DNA: TGTGCCAGCAGCCCCGAGGGGGTCGGGAACACTGAAGCTTTCTTT
clone size: .; D gene: .; CDR3 length: 14; V gene: TRBV18; J gene: TRBJ1-2; CDR3 protein: CASSPGSPAYGYTF; CDR3 DNA: TGTGCCAGCTCACCAGGTAGTCCCGCCTATGGCTACACCTTC
clone size: .; D gene: TRBD2; CDR3 length: 16; V gene: TRBV7-6; J gene: TRBJ2-7; CDR3 protein: CASSLAPSGRSYEQYF; CDR3 DNA: TGTGCCAGCAGCTTAGCCCCTAGCGGGAGGTCCTACGAGCAGTACTTC
clone size: .; D gene: TRBD2; CDR3 length: 14; V gene: TRBV27; J gene: TRBJ2-7; CDR3 protein: CASSLSSGRSGQYF; CDR3 DNA: TGTGCCAGCAGTTTATCTAGCGGGAGGTCCGGGCAGTACTTC
clone size: .; D gene: TRBD1; CDR3 length: 15; V gene: TRBV28; J gene: TRBJ2-5; CDR3 protein: CASSSGGRGRETQYF; CDR3 DNA: TGTGCCAGCAGTTCCGGGGGCAGGGGGCGAGAGACCCAGTACTTC
clone size: few; D gene: TRBD1; CDR3 length: 14; V gene: TRBV7-9; J gene: TRBJ1-2; CDR3 protein: CASSSTGERRGYTF; CDR3 DNA: TGTGCCAGCAGCTCCACAGGGGAACGGCGTGGCTACACCTTC
clone size: .; D gene: TRBD1; CDR3 length: 17; V gene: TRBV13; J gene: TRBJ1-5; CDR3 protein: CASSLGGGSYSNQPQHF; CDR3 DNA: TGTGCCAGCAGCTTAGGAGGGGGCTCTTATAGCAATCAGCCCCAGCATTTT
clone size: .; D gene: .; CDR3 length: 16; V gene: TRBV6-5; J gene: TRBJ2-7; CDR3 protein: CASSYSSLWEVDEQYF; CDR3 DNA: TGTGCCAGCAGTTACTCGAGTTTGTGGGAGGTGGACGAGCAGTACTTC
clone size: .; D gene: TRBD2; CDR3 length: 15; V gene: TRBV6-1; J gene: TRBJ2-1; CDR3 protein: CASSHTSGRGNEQFF; CDR3 DNA: TGTGCCAGCAGCCACACTAGCGGGAGGGGCAATGAGCAGTTCTTC
clone size: .; D gene: .; CDR3 length: 15; V gene: TRBV18; J gene: TRBJ1-3; CDR3 protein: CASSPRASPGNTIYF; CDR3 DNA: TGTGCCAGCTCCCCGCGGGCCTCCCCAGGAAACACCATATATTTT
clone size: once; D gene: .; CDR3 length: 17; V gene: TRBV4-3; J gene: TRBJ2-7; CDR3 protein: CASSQDYGGRGQDEQYF; CDR3 DNA: TGCGCCAGCAGCCAAGATTATGGAGGCAGGGGCCAGGACGAGCAGTACTTC
clone size: once; D gene: .; CDR3 length: 14; V gene: TRBV15; J gene: TRBJ1-1; CDR3 protein: CATSRTARNTEAFF; CDR3 DNA: TGTGCCACCAGCAGGACTGCGCGGAACACTGAAGCTTTCTTT
clone size: .; D gene: TRBD2; CDR3 length: 17; V gene: TRBV10-1; J gene: TRBJ2-2; CDR3 protein: CASSPLAGRANTGELFF; CDR3 DNA: TGCGCCAGCAGTCCCCTAGCGGGACGCGCGAACACCGGGGAGCTGTTTTTT
clone size: .; D gene: TRBD2; CDR3 length: 16; V gene: TRBV4-1; J gene: TRBJ2-1; CDR3 protein: CASSQESSGGYNEQFF; CDR3 DNA: TGCGCCAGCAGCCAAGAATCTAGCGGGGGGTACAATGAGCAGTTCTTC
clone size: once; D gene: TRBD2; CDR3 length: 16; V gene: TRBV5-1; J gene: TRBJ2-4; CDR3 protein: CASSLAGGTLKNIQYF; CDR3 DNA: TGCGCCAGCAGCTTGGCCGGGGGGACCCTAAAAAACATTCAGTACTTC
clone size: .; D gene: TRBD1; CDR3 length: 15; V gene: TRBV7-3; J gene: TRBJ2-3; CDR3 protein: CASSLLGGQGYTQYF; CDR3 DNA: TGTGCCAGCAGCTTACTGGGGGGACAGGGCTATACGCAGTATTTT
clone size: .; D gene: TRBD1; CDR3 length: 13; V gene: TRBV19; J gene: TRBJ1-1; CDR3 protein: CASRDRGDTEAFF; CDR3 DNA: TGTGCCAGTAGGGACAGGGGGGACACTGAAGCTTTCTTT
clone size: .; D gene: TRBD1; CDR3 length: 13; V gene: TRBV7-2; J gene: TRBJ2-7; CDR3 protein: CASSWGQLYEQYF; CDR3 DNA: TGTGCCAGCAGCTGGGGACAGCTATACGAGCAGTACTTC
clone size: .; D gene: .; CDR3 length: 17; V gene: TRBV7-9; J gene: TRBJ2-1; CDR3 protein: CASSPPPRSRNYNEQFF; CDR3 DNA: TGTGCCAGCAGCCCTCCCCCTCGGTCAAGAAACTACAATGAGCAGTTCTTC
clone size: .; D gene: TRBD2; CDR3 length: 16; V gene: TRBV27; J gene: TRBJ2-1; CDR3 protein: CASRYDSGSSYNEQFF; CDR3 DNA: TGTGCCAGCAGATATGATAGCGGGAGCTCCTACAATGAGCAGTTCTTC
clone size: .; D gene: TRBD1; CDR3 length: 15; V gene: TRBV9; J gene: TRBJ1-5; CDR3 protein: CASSRGQGRNQPQHF; CDR3 DNA: TGTGCCAGCAGCCGGGGACAGGGGCGCAATCAGCCCCAGCATTTT
clone size: .; D gene: TRBD1; CDR3 length: 15; V gene: TRBV28; J gene: TRBJ1-3; CDR3 protein: CASTEQRTGGNTIYF; CDR3 DNA: TGTGCCAGCACCGAACAGCGGACAGGGGGAAACACCATATATTTT
clone size: .; D gene: TRBD1; CDR3 length: 15; V gene: TRBV29-1; J gene: TRBJ1-1; CDR3 protein: CSVDGRGGGFTEAFF; CDR3 DNA: TGCAGCGTTGATGGGCGTGGAGGGGGCTTCACTGAAGCTTTCTTT
clone size: .; D gene: TRBD1; CDR3 length: 15; V gene: TRBV10-3; J gene: TRBJ1-1; CDR3 protein: CAISGKDRGVPEAFF; CDR3 DNA: TGTGCCATCAGTGGGAAGGACAGGGGGGTCCCTGAAGCTTTCTTT
clone size: .; D gene: .; CDR3 length: 14; V gene: TRBV5-1; J gene: TRBJ1-2; CDR3 protein: CASSLRGSGDGYTF; CDR3 DNA: TGCGCCAGCAGCCTCCGCGGGTCGGGGGATGGCTACACCTTC
clone size: .; D gene: .; CDR3 length: 17; V gene: TRBV27; J gene: TRBJ1-2; CDR3 protein: CASSLSFPGHLNYGYTF; CDR3 DNA: TGTGCCAGCAGTTTATCGTTCCCGGGACACCTTAACTATGGCTACACCTTC
clone size: .; D gene: TRBD1; CDR3 length: 15; V gene: TRBV4-1; J gene: TRBJ2-5; CDR3 protein: CASSREGQAWETQYF; CDR3 DNA: TGCGCCAGCAGCCGCGAGGGACAGGCCTGGGAGACCCAGTACTTC
clone size: .; D gene: .; CDR3 length: 11; V gene: TRBV21-1; J gene: TRBJ1-5; CDR3 protein: CAKMGGQPQHF; CDR3 DNA: TGTGCCAAAATGGGGGGTCAGCCCCAGCATTTT
clone size: .; D gene: .; CDR3 length: 12; V gene: TRBV5-6; J gene: TRBJ2-7; CDR3 protein: CASSSGLVEQYF; CDR3 DNA: TGTGCCAGCAGCTCGGGACTCGTCGAGCAGTACTTC
clone size: .; D gene: TRBD2; CDR3 length: 16; V gene: TRBV5-6; J gene: TRBJ2-3; CDR3 protein: CASSLGGLADTDTQYF; CDR3 DNA: TGTGCCAGCAGCTTGGGGGGACTAGCTGATACAGATACGCAGTATTTT
clone size: .; D gene: TRBD1; CDR3 length: 18; V gene: TRBV6-4; J gene: TRBJ1-3; CDR3 protein: CARRSIIHPGQGADTIYF; CDR3 DNA: TGTGCCAGGAGATCCATAATTCACCCGGGACAGGGGGCGGACACCATATATTTT
clone size: few; D gene: .; CDR3 length: 15; V gene: TRBV21-1; J gene: TRBJ2-3; CDR3 protein: CASSKANRVTDTQYF; CDR3 DNA: TGTGCCAGCAGCAAAGCTAACAGAGTCACAGATACGCAGTATTTT
clone size: .; D gene: .; CDR3 length: 18; V gene: TRBV2; J gene: TRBJ2-1; CDR3 protein: CASSEEGGHRGLYNEQFF; CDR3 DNA: TGTGCCAGCAGTGAAGAGGGGGGGCATAGGGGCTTGTACAATGAGCAGTTCTTC
clone size: .; D gene: TRBD1; CDR3 length: 16; V gene: TRBV5-1; J gene: TRBJ1-3; CDR3 protein: CASSSQGASSGNTIYF; CDR3 DNA: TGCGCCAGCAGCTCACAGGGGGCGAGTTCTGGAAACACCATATATTTT
clone size: .; D gene: .; CDR3 length: 15; V gene: TRBV6-5; J gene: TRBJ2-3; CDR3 protein: CASSYTRQAGGTQYF; CDR3 DNA: TGTGCCAGCAGTTACACGAGACAGGCTGGCGGTACGCAGTATTTT
clone size: .; D gene: .; CDR3 length: 18; V gene: TRBV7-9; J gene: TRBJ2-1; CDR3 protein: CASSPIAPGTWVANEQFF; CDR3 DNA: TGTGCCAGCAGCCCCATAGCTCCGGGGACTTGGGTCGCTAATGAGCAGTTCTTC